This is a list of T cell receptor beta chains from one sample in a study of cytomegalovirus exposure and HLA in healthy donors. Repertoires were generated with immunoSEQ multiplex PCR, while TCRdb's copy carries only in-frame clones and drops some. The sample consists of approximately 160,000 clones, 77% of them appearing once. Specimen: PBMCs. The receptor set was obtained from a woman aged 30 to 39 in good health and CMV-seropositive. Both conserved end residues are part of each CDR3. A D gene is named only where the DNA matches it firmly. Part of the rows lack a size; the others show once, few, many or a class for expanded clones.

v_gene	j_gene	d_gene	abundance	CDR3nt	CDR3aa
TRBV11-2	TRBJ2-1	.	.	TGTGCCAGCAGCTTAGTCGCAACGAGCGATGAGCAGTTCTTC	CASSLVATSDEQFF
TRBV6-5	TRBJ2-2	.	.	TGTGCCAGCGCCCTAGGACTCACGAACACCGGGGAGCTGTTTTTT	CASALGLTNTGELFF
TRBV28	TRBJ2-3	.	.	TGTGCCAGCAGGACTGACGGGATGGGAGATACGCAGTATTTT	CASRTDGMGDTQYF
TRBV28	TRBJ1-5	TRBD1	.	TGTGCCAGCAGTTTCCCGGGGGGACAGGGGAAATATAGCAATCAGCCCCAGCATTTT	CASSFPGGQGKYSNQPQHF
TRBV11-2	TRBJ1-4	TRBD1	.	TGTGCCAGCAGCCTATACAAACCGGGACAGGCGACTGAAAAACTGTTTTTT	CASSLYKPGQATEKLFF
TRBV18	TRBJ1-1	TRBD1	.	TGTGCCAGCTCACCCGACAGGGCGAACACTGAAGCTTTCTTT	CASSPDRANTEAFF
TRBV28	TRBJ2-7	TRBD2	.	TGTGCCAGCAGTTTGGGACAGGGAGGCCTAGCGGGAGGGGGAAAGCAGTACTTC	CASSLGQGGLAGGGKQYF
TRBV6-4	TRBJ2-7	TRBD2	.	TGTGCCAGCAGTCCTAGCGGGAGGTCCTACGAGCAGTACTTC	CASSPSGRSYEQYF
TRBV6-4	TRBJ2-7	.	.	TGTGCCAGCAGTAACCAACTAGACGGCGAGCAGTACTTC	CASSNQLDGEQYF
TRBV7-9	TRBJ2-3	.	.	TGTGCCAGCAGCACAGGGTCCGATACGCAGTATTTT	CASSTGSDTQYF
TRBV27	TRBJ2-7	TRBD2	.	TGTGCCAGCAGTATGACGACTAGCGGGCTTTCCTACGAGCAGTACTTC	CASSMTTSGLSYEQYF
TRBV28	TRBJ2-7	TRBD2	few	TGTGCCAGCAGTGAAACCCTCGGGACTAGCGGGTTCTACGAGCAGTACTTC	CASSETLGTSGFYEQYF
TRBV29-1	TRBJ2-5	TRBD1	.	TGCAGCGTGGAATACCGGGACAGGGAAGAGACCCAGTACTTC	CSVEYRDREETQYF
TRBV5-1	TRBJ2-4	TRBD2	.	TGCGCCAGCAGCTTGGGACTAGCGGGGGGAACAGCCAAAAACATTCAGTACTTC	CASSLGLAGGTAKNIQYF
TRBV6-5	TRBJ2-5	TRBD1	few	TGTGCCAGCAGTCGGGACAGGGGGCGAGGGGAGACCCAGTACTTC	CASSRDRGRGETQYF
TRBV5-1	TRBJ2-7	.	.	TGCGCCAGCAGCTGGTCGGACAGCTCCTACGAGCAGTACTTC	CASSWSDSSYEQYF
TRBV28	TRBJ1-1	TRBD1	once	TGTGCCAGCAGCTCCTCAGACAGGGACGTAGCTTTCTTT	CASSSSDRDVAFF
TRBV9	TRBJ1-4	.	.	TGTGCCAGCAGCGCCCCCCGGGAAAAACTGTTTTTT	CASSAPREKLFF
TRBV19	TRBJ2-1	.	.	TGTGCCAGTAGTTTAACCGGGACTCCGGTCAATGAGCAGTTCTTC	CASSLTGTPVNEQFF
TRBV28	TRBJ1-2	.	.	TGTGCCACAGAGGGGGACATCTATGGCTACACCTTC	CATEGDIYGYTF
TRBV5-4	TRBJ2-3	.	few	TGTGCCAGCAGCTTTCTGGGAGAAGGTACGCAGTATTTT	CASSFLGEGTQYF
TRBV2	TRBJ2-2	.	.	TGTGCCAGCAGTGTCCTCCAGGGTGGCGCCGGGGAGCTGTTTTTT	CASSVLQGGAGELFF
TRBV6-6	TRBJ2-7	TRBD2	.	TGTGCCAGCAGCCCCCCGGGACTAGGCTCCTACGAGCAGTACTTC	CASSPPGLGSYEQYF
TRBV11-3	TRBJ2-7	TRBD2	.	TGTGCCAGCAGGGGCCGGGCTAGCGGCTACGAGCAGTACTTC	CASRGRASGYEQYF
TRBV11-2	TRBJ2-4	.	.	TGTGCCAGCAGCTTTGACCGCGGGAACATTCAGTACTTC	CASSFDRGNIQYF
TRBV6-1	TRBJ1-5	.	.	TGTGCCAGCAGTGAAGCGCTTAGCCAGAATCAGCCCCAGCATTTT	CASSEALSQNQPQHF
TRBV5-1	TRBJ2-3	.	.	TGCGCCAGTAGCTTGGGCGCAGATACGCAGTATTTT	CASSLGADTQYF
TRBV30	TRBJ2-4	.	.	TGTGCCTGGAGTGGGACAGTTCGGAACATTCAGTACTTC	CAWSGTVRNIQYF
TRBV7-2	TRBJ1-2	TRBD1	.	TGTGCCAGCAGCTCCGGGACAGTTAACTATGGCTACACCTTC	CASSSGTVNYGYTF
TRBV28	TRBJ2-5	.	once	TGTGCCAGCACCGAGACAGGGAGGGAGACCCAGTACTTC	CASTETGRETQYF